The 20 T cell receptor beta chains listed next were all sequenced from one sample in a study of T cell responses to AZD1222 COVID-19 vaccine. Measured with immunoSEQ multiplex PCR; TCRdb has only the in-frame clones, and not every one. Of around 200,000 clones in the sample, just over 90% were seen once. The source was peripheral blood, collected on day 0 of AZD1222 vaccination. The receptors derive from an adult in good health.

The chain carries TRBV4-1 and TRBJ2-4; 10 nucleotides agree with TRBD2. There are 17 residues in the CDR3. After removal of 4 bases from V and 0 bases from J, the junction contained 6 bases not matched to a gene. Germline V gene lookup returns CDR1 MGHRA and CDR2 YSYEKL. CDR3 DNA: TGCGCCAGCAGCCCACAACTAGCGGGGCTAGCCAAAAACATTCAGTACTTC. Amino acid sequence: CASSPQLAGLAKNIQYF.

The J gene is TRBJ2-7, the V gene TRBV5-1; D remains unclear. The CDR3 has 13 residues. Deletions cut 3 bases from V and 2 bases from J, with 9 bases between. Germline assignment: CDR1 SGHRS and CDR2 YFSETQ. This chain's CDR3 is CASSSGLTYEQYF. The CDR3 DNA reads as TGCGCCAGCAGCTCGGGCCTAACCTACGAGCAGTACTTC.

CDR3 in amino acids: CASSFSDSSYNEQFF. The CDR3 coding sequence is TGTGCCAGCAGCTTCAGCGACAGCTCCTACAATGAGCAGTTCTTC. V and J are TRBV11-3 and TRBJ2-1; tentative D call: TRBD1 (5 bases). This CDR3 region has 15 residues. The ends were cut back, 3 bases at V and 0 bases at J, with 9 bases in the middle. Germline V lookup: CDR1 SGHNT, CDR2 YENEEA.

The chain has TRBV3-1 (or the pseudogene TRBV3-2) and TRBJ2-1; no clear D. With 1 base removed from V and 9 bases from J, the gap between germline ends came to 7 bases. CDR1 is LGHDT, CDR2 YNNKEL, per germline (reference sequence). This CDR3 region has 12 residues. CDR3 in DNA: TGTGCCAGCAGCCAAGGGGATAGTGAGCAGTTCTTC. This gives the protein CASSQGDSEQFF.

The genes are TRBV6-4 and TRBJ2-1; 10 nucleotides agree with TRBD1. V lost 6 bases and J lost 2; bases outside the gene matches: 7. Germline V CDR1 and CDR2: MRHNA, SNTAGT. The CDR3 spans 16 residues. The CDR3 here is CASSKLGQGAYNEQFF. Here the CDR3 DNA reads TGTGCCAGCAGCAAACTAGGACAGGGGGCCTACAATGAGCAGTTCTTC.

This rearrangement joins TRBV7-6 to TRBJ1-4; tentative D call: TRBD1 (6 bases). Germline-derived CDR1 and CDR2 are SGHVS and FNYEAQ. The CDR3 loop spans 17 amino acids. The ends were cut back, 3 bases at V and 6 bases at J, with 20 bases in the middle. CDR3 nucleotides: TGTGCCAGCAGCTTGAGAGGGGGACCCGGGGCCTATGAAAAACTGTTTTTT. Protein sequence: CASSLRGGPGAYEKLFF.

The chain joins TRBV6-6 to TRBJ2-2; 7 bases align to TRBD2. Unmatched junction bases numbered 10, after V lost 6 bases and J lost 6 bases. The germline CDR1 and CDR2 sequences are MNHNY and SVGAGI (reference sequence). The CDR3 is 15 residues long. The CDR3 reads CASSPRGRGSGELFF. The CDR3 DNA follows: TGTGCCAGCAGCCCCAGAGGGCGGGGGTCCGGGGAGCTGTTTTTT.

V gene TRBV19 combines with J gene TRBJ1-5; D remains unclear. Germline-derived CDR1 and CDR2 are LNHDA and SQIVND (reference sequence). This CDR3 has 14 residues. Trimming pared 6 bases from V and 2 bases from J, leaving 11 bases between. Written as DNA, the CDR3 is TGTGCCAGTAGGGGTACCCCGGGCAATCAGCCCCAGCATTTT. Its translation: CASRGTPGNQPQHF.

This clone has only a few counts. This chain links TRBV4-2 with TRBJ1-1; D is perhaps TRBD1 (5 bases). V dropped 0 bases and J dropped 7 bases, with 12 bases sitting between them. From germline, CDR1 is LGHNA and CDR2 YNFKEQ. The CDR3 loop spans 14 amino acids. Here the CDR3 reads CASSQDAGGGEAFF. CDR3 DNA: TGTGCCAGCAGCCAAGATGCGGGGGGAGGTGAAGCTTTCTTT.

This rearrangement joins TRBV7-2 to TRBJ2-1; D call uncertain. Trimming left V 5 bases short and J 6 bases short, with 8 bases between. The length of the CDR3 is 12 residues. Germline loops: CDR1 SGHTA, CDR2 FQGNSA. The CDR3 region is CASSPAFNEQFF. CDR3 in DNA: TGTGCCAGCAGCCCCGCTTTCAATGAGCAGTTCTTC.

A remark on this clone: Other nucleotide sequences in the sample specify the same CDR3. The chain is built from TRBV29-1 and TRBJ1-5; TRBD1 matches 10 bases. The germline gives CDR1 SQVTM, CDR2 ANQGSEA. This CDR3 region has 12 residues. The junction had 0 bases not matched to a gene; V was cut back by 6 bases and J by 4 bases. CDR3 loop: CSVGQGNQPQHF. The CDR3 nucleotides are TGCAGCGTGGGACAGGGGAATCAGCCCCAGCATTTT.

The genes are TRBV9 and TRBJ2-5, with TRBD1 identical over 12 bases. CDR3 length: 16 amino acids. After removal of 4 bases from V and 5 bases from J, the junction contained 9 bases not matched to a gene. The V gene's germline CDR1 is SGDLS and CDR2 YYNGEE. CDR3 coding DNA: TGTGCCAGCAGCCCGTTGGGACAGGGGGCGGCGGAGACCCAGTACTTC. It encodes CASSPLGQGAAETQYF.

The V call is TRBV29-1, the J call TRBJ1-2, with 8 bases aligning to TRBD1. The CDR3 runs to 13 residues. Germline V CDR1 and CDR2: SQVTM, ANQGSEA. The ends lost 6 bases at V and 1 base at J; junction bases unmatched: 4. The CDR3 spells CSVEDRDNYGYTF. DNA for the CDR3: TGCAGCGTGGAGGACAGGGATAACTATGGCTACACCTTC.

CDR3 sequence: CASSGGGTANTGELFF. In nucleotides, the CDR3 is TGTGCCAGCAGCGGAGGTGGGACAGCGAACACCGGGGAGCTGTTTTTT. V and J are TRBV5-4 and TRBJ2-2; 7 bases fit TRBD1. CDR1 and CDR2 from the germline V gene are SGHNT and YYREEE (reference sequence). Losses at the gene ends were 4 bases for V and 0 bases for J; bases not matched to a gene: 6. This CDR3 has 16 amino acids.

The chain combines TRBV11-3 with TRBJ2-1; TRBD1 is a possible D gene (6 bases). CDR3 length equals 15 residues. Germline-derived CDR1 and CDR2 are SGHNT and YENEEA. Between the trimmed V and J ends, which lost 5 bases and 0 bases, there was a span of 11 bases. This CDR3 reads CASSLQGSSYNEQFF. CDR3 in DNA: TGTGCCAGCAGCCTACAGGGCAGCTCCTACAATGAGCAGTTCTTC.

The V and J genes are TRBV5-1 and TRBJ1-4, with D hard to call. CDR1 is SGHRS, CDR2 YFSETQ, per germline. V was clipped by 0 bases and J by 8 bases, with 11 bases between them. CDR3 length: 14 amino acids. The chain's CDR3 is CASSLDSPGEKLFF. The CDR3 nucleotides read TGCGCCAGCAGCTTGGACAGCCCCGGGGAAAAACTGTTTTTT.

The chain links TRBV3-1 (or the pseudogene TRBV3-2) to TRBJ1-3; TRBD1 agrees at 7 bases. This CDR3 region has 16 residues. Per germline, CDR1 LGHDT and CDR2 YNNKEL (reference sequence). Trimming cost V 4 bases and J 3 bases; bases outside gene matches: 9. CDR3 nucleotide sequence: TGTGCCAGCAGCCCTCGACAGGGAATCGGTGGAAACACCATATATTTT. It codes for CASSPRQGIGGNTIYF.

This chain uses TRBV6-5 with TRBJ1-3, with D possibly being TRBD1 (6 bases). CDR1 MNHEY and CDR2 SVGAGI come from the germline V gene. The CDR3 runs to 16 residues. V dropped 2 bases and J dropped 4 bases, with 15 bases sitting between them. The CDR3: CASSYQPTGRGNTIYF. CDR3 in DNA: TGTGCCAGCAGTTACCAACCTACAGGGAGGGGAAACACCATATATTTT.

The chain combines TRBV30 with TRBJ1-1; D not resolved. The CDR3 covers 14 residues. Per the germline V gene, CDR1 is GTSNPN and CDR2 is SVGIG (reference sequence). The V and J ends lost 3 bases and 3 bases respectively, with 14 bases between them. CDR3 amino acids: CAWSHGTRDTEAFF. CDR3 nucleotide sequence: TGTGCCTGGAGCCACGGTACACGGGACACTGAAGCTTTCTTT.

The V call is TRBV29-1, the J call TRBJ1-2; maybe TRBD1 (6 bases). Trimming stripped 4 bases from V and 0 bases from J, with 18 bases between. The CDR3 is made up of 16 amino acids. In germline, CDR1 is SQVTM, CDR2 ANQGSEA. CDR3 coding DNA: TGCAGCGTTGCCCCGGGACATACTATCCCTAACTATGGCTACACCTTC. It is translated as CSVAPGHTIPNYGYTF.